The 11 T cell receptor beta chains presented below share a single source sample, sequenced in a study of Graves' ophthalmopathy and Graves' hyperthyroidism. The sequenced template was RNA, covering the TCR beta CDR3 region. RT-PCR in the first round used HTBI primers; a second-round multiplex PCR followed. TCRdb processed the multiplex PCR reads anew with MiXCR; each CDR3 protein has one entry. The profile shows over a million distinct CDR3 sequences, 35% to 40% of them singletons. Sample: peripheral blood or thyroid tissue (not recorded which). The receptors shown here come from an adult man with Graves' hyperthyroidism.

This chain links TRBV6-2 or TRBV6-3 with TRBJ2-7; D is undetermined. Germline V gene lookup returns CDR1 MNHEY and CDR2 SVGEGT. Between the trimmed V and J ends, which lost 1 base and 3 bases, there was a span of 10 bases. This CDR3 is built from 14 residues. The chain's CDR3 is CASSYLLTNYEQYF. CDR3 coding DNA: TGTGCCAGCAGTTACTTACTAACCAACTACGAGCAGTACTTC.

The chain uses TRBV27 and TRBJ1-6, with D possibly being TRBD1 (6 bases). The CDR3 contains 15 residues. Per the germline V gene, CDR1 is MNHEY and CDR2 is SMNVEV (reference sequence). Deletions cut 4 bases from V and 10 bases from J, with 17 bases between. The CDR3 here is CASSWNRALGSPLHF. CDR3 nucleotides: TGTGCCAGCAGTTGGAACAGGGCCCTGGGGTCACCCCTCCACTTT.

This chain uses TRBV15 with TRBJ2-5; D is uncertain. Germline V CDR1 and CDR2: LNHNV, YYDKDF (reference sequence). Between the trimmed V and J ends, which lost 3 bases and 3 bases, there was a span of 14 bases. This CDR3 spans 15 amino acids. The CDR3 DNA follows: TGTGCCACCAGCAGGGCAATACTGACTGAAGAGACCCAGTACTTC. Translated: CATSRAILTEETQYF. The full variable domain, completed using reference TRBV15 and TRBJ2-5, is DAMVIQNPRYQVTQFGKPVTLSCSQTLNHNVMYWYQQKSSQAPKLLFHYYDKDFNNEADTPDNFQSRRPNTSFCFLDIRSPGLGDTAMYLCATSRAILTEETQYFGPGTRLLVL.

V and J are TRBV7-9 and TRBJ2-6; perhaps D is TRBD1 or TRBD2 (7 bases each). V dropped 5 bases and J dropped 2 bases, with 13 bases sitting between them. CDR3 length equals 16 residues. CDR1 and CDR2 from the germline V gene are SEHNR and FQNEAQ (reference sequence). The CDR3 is CASSPPGGAGANVLTF. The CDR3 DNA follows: TGTGCCAGCAGCCCCCCAGGGGGGGCTGGGGCCAACGTCCTGACTTTC.

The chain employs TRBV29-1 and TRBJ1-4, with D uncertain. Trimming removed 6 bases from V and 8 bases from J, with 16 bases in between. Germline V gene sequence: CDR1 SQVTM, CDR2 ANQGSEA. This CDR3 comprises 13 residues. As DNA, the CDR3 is TGCAGCGTAGGATGTCACCCCTCCGAAAAACTGTTTTTT. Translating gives CSVGCHPSEKLFF.

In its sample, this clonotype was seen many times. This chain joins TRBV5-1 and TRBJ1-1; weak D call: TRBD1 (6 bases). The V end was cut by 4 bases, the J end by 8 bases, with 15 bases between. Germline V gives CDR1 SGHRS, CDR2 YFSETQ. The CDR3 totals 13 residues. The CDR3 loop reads CASSQTGLTEAFF. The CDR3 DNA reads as TGCGCCAGCAGCCAAACAGGGTTGACCGAAGCTTTCTTT.

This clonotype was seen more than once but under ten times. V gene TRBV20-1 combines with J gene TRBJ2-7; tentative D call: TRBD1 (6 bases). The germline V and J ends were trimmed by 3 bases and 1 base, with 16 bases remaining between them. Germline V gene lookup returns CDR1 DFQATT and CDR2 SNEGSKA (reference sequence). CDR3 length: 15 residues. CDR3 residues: CSARASGTQSYEQYF. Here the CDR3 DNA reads TGCAGTGCTAGGGCTTCCGGGACACAGTCCTACGAGCAGTACTTC.

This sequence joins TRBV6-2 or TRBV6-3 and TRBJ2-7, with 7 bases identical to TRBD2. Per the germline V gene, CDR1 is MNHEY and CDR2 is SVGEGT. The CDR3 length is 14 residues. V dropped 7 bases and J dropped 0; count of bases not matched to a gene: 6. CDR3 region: CASTSGVASYEQYF. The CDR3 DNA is TGTGCCAGCACCAGCGGGGTCGCCTCCTACGAGCAGTACTTC.

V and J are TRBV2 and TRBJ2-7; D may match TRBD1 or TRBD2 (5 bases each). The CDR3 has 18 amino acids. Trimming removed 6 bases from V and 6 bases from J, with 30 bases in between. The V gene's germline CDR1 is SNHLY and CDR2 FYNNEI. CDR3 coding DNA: TGTGCCAGCAGCGTAGGGACCAACAACAACCGATTCTTGTCCGAGCAGTACTTC. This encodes CASSVGTNNNRFLSEQYF.

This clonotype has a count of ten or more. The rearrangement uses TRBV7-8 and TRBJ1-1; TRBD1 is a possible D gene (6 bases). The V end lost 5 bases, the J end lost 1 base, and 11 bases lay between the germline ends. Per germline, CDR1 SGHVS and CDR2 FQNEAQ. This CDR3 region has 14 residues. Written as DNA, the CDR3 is TGTGCCAGCAGCCCGAGACAGGAGAACACTGAAGCTTTCTTT. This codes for CASSPRQENTEAFF.

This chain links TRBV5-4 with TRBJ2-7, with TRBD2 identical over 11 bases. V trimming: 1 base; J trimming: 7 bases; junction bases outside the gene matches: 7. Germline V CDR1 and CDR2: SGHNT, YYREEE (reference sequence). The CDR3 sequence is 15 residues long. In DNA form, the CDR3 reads TGTGCCAGCAGCTTGACTAGCGGGGGTTTTGGAGAGCAGTACTTC. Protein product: CASSLTSGGFGEQYF.